Listed below are T cell receptor beta chains from one sample, sequenced in a study of blood T cell repertoires in COVID-19. Sequencing was performed with immunoSEQ multiplex PCR; in TCRdb, only in-frame clones are kept and a portion is missing. The top ten hold 2% to 2.5% of the sample, which has under 350,000 clones, around nine tenths seen once. The material sequenced was peripheral blood. Receptor source: a man between 45 and 60 years old with acute or convalescent COVID-19. The CDR3 runs from the conserved cysteine through the conserved F or W. The order of the fields is CDR3 length, clone size, D gene, J gene, V gene, CDR3 DNA, CDR3 protein. A D gene is named only where the DNA matches it firmly. Rows give clone size only sometimes, using once, few, many, or a class for an expanded clone.

length: 11; size: NA; D: NA; J: TRBJ2-2; V: TRBV27; DNA: TGTGCCAGCAGCCGGGCCGGGGAGCTGTTTTTT; CDR3: CASSRAGELFF
length: 13; size: NA; D: NA; J: TRBJ1-3; V: TRBV7-2; DNA: TGTGCCAGCAGCCCCGAGGTTGGAAACACCATATATTTT; CDR3: CASSPEVGNTIYF
length: 19; size: NA; D: NA; J: TRBJ1-1; V: TRBV18; DNA: TGTGCCAGCTCACCTCCGAGTCGGGGGGCGGTGGTCTTTTGGACTGAAGCTTTCTTT; CDR3: CASSPPSRGAVVFWTEAFF
length: 11; size: once; D: NA; J: TRBJ1-4; V: TRBV10-2; DNA: TGCGCCAGCAGCAGAAATGAAAAACTGTTTTTT; CDR3: CASSRNEKLFF
length: 16; size: NA; D: TRBD1; J: TRBJ1-6; V: TRBV6-5; DNA: TGTGCCAGCAGTTCTACCCGGGACAGGGGAAATTCACCCCTCCACTTT; CDR3: CASSSTRDRGNSPLHF
length: 15; size: NA; D: TRBD1; J: TRBJ2-2; V: TRBV9; DNA: TGTGCCAGCAGCGTGGGACAGGGCGTCCCCGGGGAGCTGTTTTTT; CDR3: CASSVGQGVPGELFF
length: 12; size: NA; D: NA; J: TRBJ1-5; V: TRBV6-1; DNA: TGTGCCAGCAGTGAGTATAATCAGCCCCAGCATTTT; CDR3: CASSEYNQPQHF
length: 12; size: NA; D: NA; J: TRBJ2-7; V: TRBV30; DNA: TGTGCCTGGAGGCGGGAAACCTACGAGCAGTACTTC; CDR3: CAWRRETYEQYF
length: 13; size: NA; D: TRBD1; J: TRBJ2-2; V: TRBV5-1; DNA: TGCGCCAGCAGCTTGGAGGGGGCCCGGGAGCTGTTTTTT; CDR3: CASSLEGARELFF
length: 13; size: NA; D: NA; J: TRBJ1-3; V: TRBV6-1; DNA: TGTGCCAGCAGTGAACGGGCTGGAAACACCATATATTTT; CDR3: CASSERAGNTIYF
length: 15; size: NA; D: NA; J: TRBJ1-5; V: TRBV6-5; DNA: TGTGCCAGCTCCCTCGGTCGACAGGGCAATCAGCCCCAGCATTTT; CDR3: CASSLGRQGNQPQHF
length: 17; size: NA; D: TRBD1; J: TRBJ1-3; V: TRBV11-2; DNA: TGTGCCAGCAGCTCCATCTACCCGGACAGGGGACGAAACACCATATATTTT; CDR3: CASSSIYPDRGRNTIYF
length: 15; size: few; D: NA; J: TRBJ1-1; V: TRBV5-6; DNA: TGTGCCAGCAGCTCTAGACTGGCGGGGAACACTGAAGCTTTCTTT; CDR3: CASSSRLAGNTEAFF
length: 16; size: NA; D: NA; J: TRBJ1-1; V: TRBV9; DNA: TGTGCCAGCAGCGTAGGGACAGTCAGTATTGAAACTGAAGCTTTCTTT; CDR3: CASSVGTVSIETEAFF
length: 16; size: NA; D: NA; J: TRBJ2-1; V: TRBV29-1; DNA: TGCAGCGTTGAACCCTCCGGGACACATTCCTACAATGAGCAGTTCTTC; CDR3: CSVEPSGTHSYNEQFF
length: 16; size: once; D: NA; J: TRBJ2-1; V: TRBV4-1; DNA: TGCGCCAGCAGCCAAGGCCAGTCCAGCTCCTACAATGAGCAGTTCTTC; CDR3: CASSQGQSSSYNEQFF
length: 14; size: NA; D: TRBD1; J: TRBJ2-7; V: TRBV5-1; DNA: TGCGCCAGCAGCGACCGACAGGGTGGTAACGAGCAGTACTTC; CDR3: CASSDRQGGNEQYF
length: 18; size: NA; D: NA; J: TRBJ1-2; V: TRBV14; DNA: TGTGCCAGCAGCCGACTCTTCATTGGCCCCTCGGCGGACTATGGCTACACCTTC; CDR3: CASSRLFIGPSADYGYTF
length: 15; size: NA; D: NA; J: TRBJ2-2; V: TRBV19; DNA: TGTGCCAGTACCCCTAGCCAGACCTACACCGGGGAGCTGTTTTTT; CDR3: CASTPSQTYTGELFF
length: 15; size: NA; D: NA; J: TRBJ2-7; V: TRBV9; DNA: TGTGCCAGCAGCGTAGGATGGAGTAGCTCCTACGAGCAGTACTTC; CDR3: CASSVGWSSSYEQYF
length: 14; size: NA; D: TRBD1; J: TRBJ2-7; V: TRBV5-8; DNA: TGTGCCAGCAGCTTGGACAGGGGAAGCGGCGAGCAGTACTTC; CDR3: CASSLDRGSGEQYF
length: 13; size: NA; D: TRBD1; J: TRBJ1-5; V: TRBV12-3/TRBV12-4; DNA: TGTGCCACCAGGGGGGGGCGCTTTCAGCCCCAGCATTTT; CDR3: CATRGGRFQPQHF
length: 15; size: few; D: TRBD2; J: TRBJ2-7; V: TRBV10-3; DNA: TGTGCCATCAGTGAGTCGAGAAGCGGGGCATACGAGCAGTACTTC; CDR3: CAISESRSGAYEQYF
length: 11; size: medium-sized; D: NA; J: TRBJ2-2; V: TRBV30; DNA: TGTGCCACACCAAAGTACGGGGAGCTGTTTTTT; CDR3: CATPKYGELFF
length: 16; size: NA; D: TRBD1; J: TRBJ1-4; V: TRBV19; DNA: TGTGCCAGTAGTGCCCGGGACAGGGGGCGAAGTGAAAAACTGTTTTTT; CDR3: CASSARDRGRSEKLFF
length: 14; size: once; D: NA; J: TRBJ1-1; V: TRBV18; DNA: TGTGCCAGCTCACCACCGGCCAGGGACACTGAAGCTTTCTTT; CDR3: CASSPPARDTEAFF
length: 13; size: NA; D: NA; J: TRBJ2-3; V: TRBV6-2/TRBV6-3; DNA: TGTGCCAGCAGTTACGGAGGGGCAGATACGCAGTATTTT; CDR3: CASSYGGADTQYF
length: 14; size: NA; D: NA; J: TRBJ2-3; V: TRBV3-1/TRBV3-2; DNA: TGTGCCAGCAGCCCTAGTGGGGAGACAGATACGCAGTATTTT; CDR3: CASSPSGETDTQYF
length: 17; size: NA; D: TRBD2; J: TRBJ2-5; V: TRBV5-1; DNA: TGCGCCAGCAGTGGACTAGCGGGGAGTAGGCCCGCCGAGACCCAGTACTTC; CDR3: CASSGLAGSRPAETQYF